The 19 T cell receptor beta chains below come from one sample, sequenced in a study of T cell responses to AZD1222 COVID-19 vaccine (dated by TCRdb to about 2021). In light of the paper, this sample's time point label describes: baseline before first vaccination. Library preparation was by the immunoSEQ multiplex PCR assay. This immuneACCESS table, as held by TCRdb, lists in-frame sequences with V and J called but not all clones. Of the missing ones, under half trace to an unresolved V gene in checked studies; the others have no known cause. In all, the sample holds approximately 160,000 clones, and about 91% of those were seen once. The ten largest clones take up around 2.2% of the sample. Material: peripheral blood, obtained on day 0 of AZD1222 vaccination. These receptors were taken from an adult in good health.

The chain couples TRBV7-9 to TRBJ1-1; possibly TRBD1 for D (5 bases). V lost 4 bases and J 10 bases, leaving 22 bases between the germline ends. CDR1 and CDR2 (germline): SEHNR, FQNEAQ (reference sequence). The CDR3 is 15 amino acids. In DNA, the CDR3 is TGTGCCAGCAGCTCGTCTGACATCCGCCAGAGGGGAGCTTTCTTT. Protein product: CASSSSDIRQRGAFF.

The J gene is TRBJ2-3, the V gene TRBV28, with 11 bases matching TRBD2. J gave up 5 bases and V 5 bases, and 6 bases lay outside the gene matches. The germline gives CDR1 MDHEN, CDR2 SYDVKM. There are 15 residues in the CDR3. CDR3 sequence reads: CASSPLAGVGDTQYF. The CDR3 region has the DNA TGTGCCAGCAGTCCACTAGCGGGAGTTGGAGATACGCAGTATTTT.

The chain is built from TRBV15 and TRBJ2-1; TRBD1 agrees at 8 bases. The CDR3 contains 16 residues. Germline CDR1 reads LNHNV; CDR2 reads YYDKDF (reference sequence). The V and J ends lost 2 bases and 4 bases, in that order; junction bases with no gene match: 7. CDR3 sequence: CATSRTATGVYNEQFF. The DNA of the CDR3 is TGTGCCACCAGCAGAACCGCGACAGGGGTTTACAATGAGCAGTTCTTC.

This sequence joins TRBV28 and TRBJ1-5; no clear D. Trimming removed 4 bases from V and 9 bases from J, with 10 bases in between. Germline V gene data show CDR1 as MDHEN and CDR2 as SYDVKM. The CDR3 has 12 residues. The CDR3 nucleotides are TGTGCCAGCAGTTCTGCACGGGGGCCCCAGCATTTT. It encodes CASSSARGPQHF.

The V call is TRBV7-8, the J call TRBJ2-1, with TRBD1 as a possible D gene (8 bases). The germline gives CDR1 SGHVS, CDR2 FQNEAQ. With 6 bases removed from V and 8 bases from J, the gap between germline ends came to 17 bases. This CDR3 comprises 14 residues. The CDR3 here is CASRSRTGRDEQFF. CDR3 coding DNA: TGTGCCAGCAGATCTCGGACAGGGAGGGATGAGCAGTTCTTC. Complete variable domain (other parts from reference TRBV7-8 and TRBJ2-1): GAGVSQSPRYKVAKRGQDVALRCDPISGHVSLFWYQQALGQGPEFLTYFQNEAQLDKSGLPSDRFFAERPEGSVSTLKIQRTQQEDSAVYLCASRSRTGRDEQFFGPGTRLTVL.

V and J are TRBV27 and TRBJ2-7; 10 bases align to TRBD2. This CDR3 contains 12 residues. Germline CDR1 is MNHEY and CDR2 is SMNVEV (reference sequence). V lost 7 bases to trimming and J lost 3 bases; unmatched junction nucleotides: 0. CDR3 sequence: CASTSGSYEQYF. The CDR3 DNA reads TGTGCCAGCACTAGCGGGAGCTACGAGCAGTACTTC.

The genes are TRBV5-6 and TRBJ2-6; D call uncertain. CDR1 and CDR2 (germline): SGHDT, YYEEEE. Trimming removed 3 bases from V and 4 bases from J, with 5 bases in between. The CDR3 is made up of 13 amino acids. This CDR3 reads CASSYPGANVLTF. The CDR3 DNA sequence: TGTGCCAGCAGCTATCCGGGGGCCAACGTCCTGACTTTC.

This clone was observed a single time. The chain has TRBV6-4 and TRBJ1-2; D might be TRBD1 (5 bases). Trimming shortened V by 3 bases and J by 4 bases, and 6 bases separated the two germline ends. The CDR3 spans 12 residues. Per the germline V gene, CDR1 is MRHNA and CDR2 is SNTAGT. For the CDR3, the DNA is TGTGCCAGCAGTGAAACAGGCTATGGCTACACCTTC. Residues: CASSETGYGYTF.

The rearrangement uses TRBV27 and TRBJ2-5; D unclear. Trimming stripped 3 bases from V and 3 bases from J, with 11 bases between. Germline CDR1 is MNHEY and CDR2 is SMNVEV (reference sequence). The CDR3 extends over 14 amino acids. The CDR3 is CASSFGNFKETQYF. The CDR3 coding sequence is TGTGCCAGCAGTTTTGGTAACTTCAAAGAGACCCAGTACTTC.

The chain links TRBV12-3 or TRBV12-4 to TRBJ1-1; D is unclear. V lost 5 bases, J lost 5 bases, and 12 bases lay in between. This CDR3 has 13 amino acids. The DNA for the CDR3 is TGTGCCAGCAGTCCTAGGGTGAGTACTGAAGCTTTCTTT. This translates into CASSPRVSTEAFF.

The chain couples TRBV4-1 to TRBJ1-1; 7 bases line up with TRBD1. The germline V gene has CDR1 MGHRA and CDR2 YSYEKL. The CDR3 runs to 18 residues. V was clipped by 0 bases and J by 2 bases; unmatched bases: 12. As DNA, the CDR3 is TGCGCCAGCAGCCAAGATCTTCTGGCACAGGGGTTAAACACTGAAGCTTTCTTT. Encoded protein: CASSQDLLAQGLNTEAFF.

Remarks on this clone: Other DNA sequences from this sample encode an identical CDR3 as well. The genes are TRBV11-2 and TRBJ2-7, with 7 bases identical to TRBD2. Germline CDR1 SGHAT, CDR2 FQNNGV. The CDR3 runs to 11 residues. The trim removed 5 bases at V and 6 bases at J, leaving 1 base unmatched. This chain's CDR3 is CASSLAVEQYF. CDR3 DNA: TGTGCCAGCAGCCTAGCGGTCGAGCAGTACTTC.

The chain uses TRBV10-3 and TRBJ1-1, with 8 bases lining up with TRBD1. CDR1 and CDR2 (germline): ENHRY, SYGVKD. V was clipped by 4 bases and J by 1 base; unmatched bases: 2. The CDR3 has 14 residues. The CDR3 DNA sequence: TGTGCCATCAGTGCCGGGACAGGGAACACTGAAGCTTTCTTT. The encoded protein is CAISAGTGNTEAFF.

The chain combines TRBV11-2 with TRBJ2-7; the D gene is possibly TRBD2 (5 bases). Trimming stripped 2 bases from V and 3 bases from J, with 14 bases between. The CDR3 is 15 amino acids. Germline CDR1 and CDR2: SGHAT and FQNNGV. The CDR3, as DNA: TGTGCCAGCAGCTTAACCCCCGCGGACTTCTACGAGCAGTACTTC. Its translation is CASSLTPADFYEQYF.

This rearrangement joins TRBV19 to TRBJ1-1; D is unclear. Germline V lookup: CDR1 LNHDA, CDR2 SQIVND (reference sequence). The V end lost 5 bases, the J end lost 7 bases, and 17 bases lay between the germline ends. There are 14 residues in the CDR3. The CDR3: CASSLPEGFGEAFF. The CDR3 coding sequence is TGTGCCAGTAGTCTGCCCGAAGGCTTTGGTGAAGCTTTCTTT.

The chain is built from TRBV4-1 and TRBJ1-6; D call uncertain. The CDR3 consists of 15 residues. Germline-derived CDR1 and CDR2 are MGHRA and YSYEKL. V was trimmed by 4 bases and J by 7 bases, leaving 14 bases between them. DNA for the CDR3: TGCGCCAGCAGCCGAAGCACATACCTAAATTCACCCCTCCACTTT. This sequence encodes CASSRSTYLNSPLHF.

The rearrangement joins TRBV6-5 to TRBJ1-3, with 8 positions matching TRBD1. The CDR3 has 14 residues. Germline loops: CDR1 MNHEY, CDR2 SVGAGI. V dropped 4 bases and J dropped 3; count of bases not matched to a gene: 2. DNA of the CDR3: TGTGCCAGCAGTTTAACAGGGGGTGGAAACACCATATATTTT. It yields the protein CASSLTGGGNTIYF.

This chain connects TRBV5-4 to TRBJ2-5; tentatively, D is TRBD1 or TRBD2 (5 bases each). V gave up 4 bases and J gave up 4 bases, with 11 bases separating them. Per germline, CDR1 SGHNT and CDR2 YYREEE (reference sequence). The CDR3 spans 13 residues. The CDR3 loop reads CASSMGPAETQYF. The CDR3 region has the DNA TGTGCCAGCAGCATGGGACCCGCAGAGACCCAGTACTTC.

The CDR3 loop reads CASRAANEKLFF. CDR3 coding DNA: TGTGCCAGCAGGGCGGCTAATGAAAAACTGTTTTTT. This chain links TRBV27 with TRBJ1-4; D unclear. Germline CDR1 MNHEY, CDR2 SMNVEV (reference sequence). V was cut by 6 bases and J by 3 bases, with 5 bases left in between. The CDR3 is 12 residues long.